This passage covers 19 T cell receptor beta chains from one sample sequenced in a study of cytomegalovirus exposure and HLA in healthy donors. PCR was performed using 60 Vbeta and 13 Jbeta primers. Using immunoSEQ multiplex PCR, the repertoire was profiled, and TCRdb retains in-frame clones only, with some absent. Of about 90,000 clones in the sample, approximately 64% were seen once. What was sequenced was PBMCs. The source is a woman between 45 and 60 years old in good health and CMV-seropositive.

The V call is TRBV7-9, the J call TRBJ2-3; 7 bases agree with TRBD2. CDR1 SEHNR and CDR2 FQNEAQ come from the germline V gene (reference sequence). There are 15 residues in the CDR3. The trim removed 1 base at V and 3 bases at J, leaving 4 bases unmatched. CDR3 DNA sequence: TGTGCCAGCAGCTTAGGAAGCGGGGTAACAGATACGCAGTATTTT. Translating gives CASSLGSGVTDTQYF.

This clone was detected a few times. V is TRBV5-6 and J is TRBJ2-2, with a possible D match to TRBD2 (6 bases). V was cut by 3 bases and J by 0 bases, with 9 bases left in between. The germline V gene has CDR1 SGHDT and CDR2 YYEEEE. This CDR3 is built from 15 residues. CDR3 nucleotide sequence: TGTGCCAGCAGCTCCGGGACTGCGAACACCGGGGAGCTGTTTTTT. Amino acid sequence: CASSSGTANTGELFF. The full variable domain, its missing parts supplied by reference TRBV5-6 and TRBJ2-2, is DAGVTQSPTHLIKTRGQQVTLRCSPKSGHDTVSWYQQALGQGPQFIFQYYEEEERQRGNFPDRFSGHQFPNYSSELNVNALLLGDSALYLCASSSGTANTGELFFGEGSRLTVL.

CDR3: CASGGYENQPQHF. The CDR3 DNA is TGCGCCAGCGGAGGATACGAGAATCAGCCCCAGCATTTT. V gene TRBV10-2 combines with J gene TRBJ1-5; D is ambiguous. CDR1 and CDR2 from the germline V gene are WSHSY and SAAADI. The CDR3 totals 13 residues. With 8 bases removed from V and 4 bases from J, the gap between germline ends came to 12 bases.

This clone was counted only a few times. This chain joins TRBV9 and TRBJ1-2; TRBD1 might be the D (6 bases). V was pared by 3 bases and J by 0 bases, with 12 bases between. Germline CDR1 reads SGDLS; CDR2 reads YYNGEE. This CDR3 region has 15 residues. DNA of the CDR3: TGTGCCAGCAGCGCCCCACAGGGAACTAACTATGGCTACACCTTC. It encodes CASSAPQGTNYGYTF. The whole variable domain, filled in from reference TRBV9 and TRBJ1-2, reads DSGVTQTPKHLITATGQRVTLRCSPRSGDLSVYWYQQSLDQGLQFLIQYYNGEERAKGNILERFSAQQFPDLHSELNLSSLELGDSALYFCASSAPQGTNYGYTFGSGTRLTVV.

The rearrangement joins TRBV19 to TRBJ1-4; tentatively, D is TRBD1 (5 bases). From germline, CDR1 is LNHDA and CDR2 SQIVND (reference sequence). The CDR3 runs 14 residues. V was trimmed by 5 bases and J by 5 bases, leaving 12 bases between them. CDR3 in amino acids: CASSLDRRNEKLFF. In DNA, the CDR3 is TGTGCCAGTAGTCTCGACAGAAGAAATGAAAAACTGTTTTTT.

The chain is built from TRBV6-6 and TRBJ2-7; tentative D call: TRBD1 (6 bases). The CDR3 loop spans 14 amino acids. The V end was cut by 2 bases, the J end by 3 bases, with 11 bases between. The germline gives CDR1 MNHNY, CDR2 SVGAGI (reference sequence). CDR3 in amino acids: CASSYGLQGYEQYF. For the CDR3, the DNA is TGTGCCAGCAGTTACGGCCTACAGGGCTACGAGCAGTACTTC.

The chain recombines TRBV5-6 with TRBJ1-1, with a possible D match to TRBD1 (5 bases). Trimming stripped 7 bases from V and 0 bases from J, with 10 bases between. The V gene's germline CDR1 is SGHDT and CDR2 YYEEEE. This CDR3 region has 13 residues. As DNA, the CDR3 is TGTGCCAGCCAAACAGGCTTGAACACTGAAGCTTTCTTT. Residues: CASQTGLNTEAFF. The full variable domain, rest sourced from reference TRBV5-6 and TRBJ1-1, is DAGVTQSPTHLIKTRGQQVTLRCSPKSGHDTVSWYQQALGQGPQFIFQYYEEEERQRGNFPDRFSGHQFPNYSSELNVNALLLGDSALYLCASQTGLNTEAFFGQGTRLTVV.

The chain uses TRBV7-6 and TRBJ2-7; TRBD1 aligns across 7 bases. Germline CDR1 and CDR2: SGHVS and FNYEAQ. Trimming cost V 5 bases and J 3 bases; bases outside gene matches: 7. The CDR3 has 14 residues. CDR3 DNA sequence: TGTGCCAGCAGCCTGGGGGCAGGGGGCTACGAGCAGTACTTC. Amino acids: CASSLGAGGYEQYF. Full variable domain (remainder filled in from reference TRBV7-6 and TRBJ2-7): GAGVSQSPRYKVTKRGQDVALRCDPISGHVSLYWYRQALGQGPEFLTYFNYEAQQDKSGLPNDRFSAERPEGSISTLTIQRTEQRDSAMYRCASSLGAGGYEQYFGPGTRLTVT.

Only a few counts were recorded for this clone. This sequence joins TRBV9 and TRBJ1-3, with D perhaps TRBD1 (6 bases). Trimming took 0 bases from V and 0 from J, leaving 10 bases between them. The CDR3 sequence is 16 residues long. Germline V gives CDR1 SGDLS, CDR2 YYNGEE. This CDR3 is CASSVDRASSGNTIYF. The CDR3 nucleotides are TGTGCCAGCAGCGTAGACAGGGCCAGCTCTGGAAACACCATATATTTT.

CDR3 DNA: TGTGCCAGTAGTAGGGGGACATTGACTCAGCCCCAGCATTTT. Translation gives CASSRGTLTQPQHF. The chain has TRBV19 and TRBJ1-5; a possible D gene is TRBD1 (6 bases). The CDR3 runs to 14 residues. Germline V gene sequence: CDR1 LNHDA, CDR2 SQIVND (reference sequence). V was pared by 4 bases and J by 6 bases, with 13 bases between.

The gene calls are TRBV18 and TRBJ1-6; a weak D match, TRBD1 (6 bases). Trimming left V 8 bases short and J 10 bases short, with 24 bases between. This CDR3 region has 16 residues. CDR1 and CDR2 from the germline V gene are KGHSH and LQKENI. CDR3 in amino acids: CASRWSEQGLGSPLHF. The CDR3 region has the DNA TGTGCCAGCCGGTGGTCTGAACAGGGCCTAGGGTCACCCCTCCACTTT.

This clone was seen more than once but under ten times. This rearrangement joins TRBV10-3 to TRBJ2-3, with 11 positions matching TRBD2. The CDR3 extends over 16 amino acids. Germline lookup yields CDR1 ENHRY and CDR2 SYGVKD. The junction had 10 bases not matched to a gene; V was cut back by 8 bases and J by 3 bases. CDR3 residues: CAIGVRLAGGTDTQYF. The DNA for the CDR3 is TGTGCCATCGGAGTCCGCCTAGCGGGGGGAACAGATACGCAGTATTTT.

CDR3 DNA: TGTGCCAGCAGCTCTCCGGCGGGGTTGGGTGAAAAACTGTTTTTT. Protein product: CASSSPAGLGEKLFF. V gene TRBV27 combines with J gene TRBJ1-4, with D uncertain. The germline gives CDR1 MNHEY, CDR2 SMNVEV (reference sequence). The CDR3 sequence is 15 residues long. V was pared by 6 bases and J by 7 bases, with 18 bases between.

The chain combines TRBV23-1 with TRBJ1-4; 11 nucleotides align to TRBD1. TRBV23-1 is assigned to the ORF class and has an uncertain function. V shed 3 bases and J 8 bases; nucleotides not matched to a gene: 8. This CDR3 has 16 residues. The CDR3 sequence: CASSHRGTGGREKLFF. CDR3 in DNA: TGCGCCAGCAGTCACCGAGGGACAGGGGGAAGGGAAAAACTGTTTTTT.

For the CDR3, the DNA is TGTGCCAGCAGTATGTTTTCCGGGGATGAGCAGTTCTTC. Its protein product is CASSMFSGDEQFF. J is TRBJ2-1 and V is TRBV2; weak D call: TRBD2 (5 bases). This CDR3 has 13 residues. CDR1 is SNHLY, CDR2 FYNNEI, per germline. The V gene lost 5 bases and the J gene lost 8 bases, with 13 bases spanning the gap.

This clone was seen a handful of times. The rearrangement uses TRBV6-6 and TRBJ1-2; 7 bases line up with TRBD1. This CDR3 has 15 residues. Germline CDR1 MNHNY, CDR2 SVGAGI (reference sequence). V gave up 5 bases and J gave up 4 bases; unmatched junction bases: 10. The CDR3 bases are TGTGCCAGCAGTCCAGGGGGGCCAAAATCCTATGGCTACACCTTC. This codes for CASSPGGPKSYGYTF.

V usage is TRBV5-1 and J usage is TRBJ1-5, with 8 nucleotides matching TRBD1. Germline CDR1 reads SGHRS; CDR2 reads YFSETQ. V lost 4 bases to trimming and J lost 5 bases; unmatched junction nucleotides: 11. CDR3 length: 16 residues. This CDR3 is CASSLDGQGTDQPQHF. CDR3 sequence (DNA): TGCGCCAGCAGCCTCGACGGACAGGGTACGGATCAGCCCCAGCATTTT.

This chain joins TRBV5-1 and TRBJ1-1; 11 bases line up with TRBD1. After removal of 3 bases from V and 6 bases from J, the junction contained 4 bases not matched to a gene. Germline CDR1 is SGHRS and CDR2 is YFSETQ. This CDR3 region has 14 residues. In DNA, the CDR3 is TGCGCCAGCAGCTCCGTGGGACAGGGGGCTGAAGCTTTCTTT. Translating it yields CASSSVGQGAEAFF.

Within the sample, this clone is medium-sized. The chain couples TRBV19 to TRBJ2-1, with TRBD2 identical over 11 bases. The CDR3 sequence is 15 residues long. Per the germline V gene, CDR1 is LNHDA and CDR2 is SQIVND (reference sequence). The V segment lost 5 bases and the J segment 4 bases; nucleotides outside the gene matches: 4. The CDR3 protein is CASSFTSGSYNEQFF. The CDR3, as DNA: TGTGCCAGTAGTTTCACTAGCGGGAGTTACAATGAGCAGTTCTTC.